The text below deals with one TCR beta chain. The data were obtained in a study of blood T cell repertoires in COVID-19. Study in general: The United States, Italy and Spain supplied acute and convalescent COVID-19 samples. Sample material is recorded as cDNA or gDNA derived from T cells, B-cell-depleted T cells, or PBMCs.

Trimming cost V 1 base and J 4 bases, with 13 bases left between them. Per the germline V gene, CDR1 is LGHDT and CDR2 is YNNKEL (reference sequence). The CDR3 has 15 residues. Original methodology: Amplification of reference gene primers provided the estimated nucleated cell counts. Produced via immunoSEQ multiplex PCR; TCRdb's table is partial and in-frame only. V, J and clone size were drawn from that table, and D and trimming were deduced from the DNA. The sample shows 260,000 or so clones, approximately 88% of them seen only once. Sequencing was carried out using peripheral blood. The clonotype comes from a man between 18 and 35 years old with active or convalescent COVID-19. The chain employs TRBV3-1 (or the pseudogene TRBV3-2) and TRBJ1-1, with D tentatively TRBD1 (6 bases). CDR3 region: CASSQGGQGVTEAFF. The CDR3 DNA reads TGTGCCAGCAGCCAAGGGGGACAAGGGGTCACTGAAGCTTTCTTT.